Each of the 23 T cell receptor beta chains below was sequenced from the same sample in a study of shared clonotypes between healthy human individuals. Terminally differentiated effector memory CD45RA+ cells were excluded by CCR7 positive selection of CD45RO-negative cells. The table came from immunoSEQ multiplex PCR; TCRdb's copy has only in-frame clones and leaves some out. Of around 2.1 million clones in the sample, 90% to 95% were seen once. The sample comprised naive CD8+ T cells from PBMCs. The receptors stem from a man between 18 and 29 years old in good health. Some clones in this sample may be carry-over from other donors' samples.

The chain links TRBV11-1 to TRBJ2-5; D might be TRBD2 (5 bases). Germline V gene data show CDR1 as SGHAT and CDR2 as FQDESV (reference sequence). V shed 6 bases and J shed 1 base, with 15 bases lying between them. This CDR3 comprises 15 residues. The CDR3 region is CASSRDRRPQETQYF. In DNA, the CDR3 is TGTGCCAGCAGTAGGGATAGGAGGCCCCAAGAGACCCAGTACTTC.

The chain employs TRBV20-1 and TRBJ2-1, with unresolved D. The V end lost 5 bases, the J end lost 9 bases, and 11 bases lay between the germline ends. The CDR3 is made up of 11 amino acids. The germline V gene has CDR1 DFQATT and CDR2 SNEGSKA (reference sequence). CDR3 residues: CSAPSAVEQFF. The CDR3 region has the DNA TGCAGTGCTCCTAGTGCGGTTGAGCAGTTCTTC.

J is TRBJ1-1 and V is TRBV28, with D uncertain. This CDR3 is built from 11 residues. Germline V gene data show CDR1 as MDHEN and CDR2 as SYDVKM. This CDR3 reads CGSAPGTEAFF. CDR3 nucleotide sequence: TGTGGGTCGGCGCCCGGCACTGAAGCTTTCTTT.

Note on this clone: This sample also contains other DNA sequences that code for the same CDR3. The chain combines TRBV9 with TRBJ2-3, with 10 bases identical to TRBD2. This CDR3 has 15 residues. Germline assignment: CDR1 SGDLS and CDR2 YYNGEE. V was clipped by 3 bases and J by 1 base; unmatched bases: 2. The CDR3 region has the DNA TGTGCCAGCAGCGCAGGGACTAGCGGCACAGATACGCAGTATTTT. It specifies CASSAGTSGTDTQYF.

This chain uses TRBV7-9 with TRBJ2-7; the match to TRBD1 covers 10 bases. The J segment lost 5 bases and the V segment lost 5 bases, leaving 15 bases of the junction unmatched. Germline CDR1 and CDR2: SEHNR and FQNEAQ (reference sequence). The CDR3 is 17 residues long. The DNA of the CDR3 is TGTGCCAGCAGCCAGGGACAGGGGAATCAACCGGGCCACGAGCAGTACTTC. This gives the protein CASSQGQGNQPGHEQYF.

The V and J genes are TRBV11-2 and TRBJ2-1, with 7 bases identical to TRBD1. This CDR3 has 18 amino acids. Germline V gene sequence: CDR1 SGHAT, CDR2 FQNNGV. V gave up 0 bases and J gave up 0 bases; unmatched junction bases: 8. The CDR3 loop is CASSLDPDRASSYNEQFF. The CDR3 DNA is TGTGCCAGCAGCTTAGACCCCGACAGGGCGAGCTCCTACAATGAGCAGTTCTTC.

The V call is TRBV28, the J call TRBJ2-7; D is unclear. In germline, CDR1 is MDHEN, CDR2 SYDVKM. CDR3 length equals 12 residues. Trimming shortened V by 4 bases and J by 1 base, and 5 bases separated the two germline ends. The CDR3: CASSYRSYEQYF. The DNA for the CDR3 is TGTGCCAGCAGTTATAGGTCCTACGAGCAGTACTTC.

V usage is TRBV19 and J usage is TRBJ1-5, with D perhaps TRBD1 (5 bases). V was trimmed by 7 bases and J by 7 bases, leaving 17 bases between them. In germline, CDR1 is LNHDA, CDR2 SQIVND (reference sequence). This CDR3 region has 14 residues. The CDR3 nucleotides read TGTGCCAGTACCCAAAGAGGGGAGGGGCAGCCCCAGCATTTT. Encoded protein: CASTQRGEGQPQHF.

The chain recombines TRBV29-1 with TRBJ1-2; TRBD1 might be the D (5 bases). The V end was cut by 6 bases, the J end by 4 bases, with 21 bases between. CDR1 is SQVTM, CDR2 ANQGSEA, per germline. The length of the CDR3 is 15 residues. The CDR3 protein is CSVRPPGLSTYGYTF. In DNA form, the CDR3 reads TGCAGCGTACGACCCCCGGGACTATCCACCTATGGCTACACCTTC.

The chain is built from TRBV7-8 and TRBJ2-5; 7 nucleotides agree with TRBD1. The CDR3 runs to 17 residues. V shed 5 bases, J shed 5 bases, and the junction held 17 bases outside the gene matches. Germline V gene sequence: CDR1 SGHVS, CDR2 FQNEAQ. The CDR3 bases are TGTGCCAGCAGCCCATTAATAGCACTCGACAGGGAGGAGACCCAGTACTTC. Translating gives CASSPLIALDREETQYF.

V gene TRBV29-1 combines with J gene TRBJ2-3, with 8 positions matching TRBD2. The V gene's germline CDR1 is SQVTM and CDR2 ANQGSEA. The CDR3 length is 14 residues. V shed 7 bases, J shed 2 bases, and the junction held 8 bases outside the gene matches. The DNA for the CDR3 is TGCAGCGCCTGGTTAGCGGGATTCACAGATACGCAGTATTTT. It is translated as CSAWLAGFTDTQYF.

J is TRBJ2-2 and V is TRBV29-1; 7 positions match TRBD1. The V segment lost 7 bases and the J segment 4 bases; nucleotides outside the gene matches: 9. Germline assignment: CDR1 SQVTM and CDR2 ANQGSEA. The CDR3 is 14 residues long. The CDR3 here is CSAGDRDRTGELFF. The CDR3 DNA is TGCAGCGCAGGGGACAGAGATCGCACCGGGGAGCTGTTTTTT.

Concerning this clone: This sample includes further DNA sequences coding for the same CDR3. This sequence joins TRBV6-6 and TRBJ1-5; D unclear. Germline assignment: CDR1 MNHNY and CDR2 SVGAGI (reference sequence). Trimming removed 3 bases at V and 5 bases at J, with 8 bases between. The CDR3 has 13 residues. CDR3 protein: CASSYSGDQPQHF. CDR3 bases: TGTGCCAGCAGTTATAGCGGGGATCAGCCCCAGCATTTT.

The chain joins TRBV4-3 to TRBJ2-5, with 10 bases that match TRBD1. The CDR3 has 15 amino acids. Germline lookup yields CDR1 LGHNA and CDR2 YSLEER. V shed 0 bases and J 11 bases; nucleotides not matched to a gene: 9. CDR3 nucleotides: TGCGCCAGCAGCCAAGATGGGACAGGGGACTGGGAGCAGTACTTC. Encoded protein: CASSQDGTGDWEQYF.

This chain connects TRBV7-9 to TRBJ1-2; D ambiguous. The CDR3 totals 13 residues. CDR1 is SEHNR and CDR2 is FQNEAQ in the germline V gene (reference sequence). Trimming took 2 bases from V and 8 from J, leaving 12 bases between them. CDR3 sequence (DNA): TGTGCCAGCAGCTTAAGCGTCTCAAAGGGCTACACCTTC. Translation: CASSLSVSKGYTF.

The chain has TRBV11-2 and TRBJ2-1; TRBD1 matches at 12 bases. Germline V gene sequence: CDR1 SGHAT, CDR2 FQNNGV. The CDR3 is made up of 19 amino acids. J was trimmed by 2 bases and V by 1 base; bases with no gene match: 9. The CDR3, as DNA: TGTGCCAGCAGCTTAGTGAGGGACAGGGGGCATCCCCCCTACAATGAGCAGTTCTTC. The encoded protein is CASSLVRDRGHPPYNEQFF.

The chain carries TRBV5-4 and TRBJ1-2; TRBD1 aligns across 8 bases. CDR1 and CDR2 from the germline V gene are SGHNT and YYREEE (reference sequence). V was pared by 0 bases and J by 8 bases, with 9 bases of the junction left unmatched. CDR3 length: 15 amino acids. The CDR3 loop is CASSLGPGGVQGYTF. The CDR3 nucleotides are TGTGCCAGCAGCTTGGGGCCAGGGGGCGTACAAGGCTACACCTTC.

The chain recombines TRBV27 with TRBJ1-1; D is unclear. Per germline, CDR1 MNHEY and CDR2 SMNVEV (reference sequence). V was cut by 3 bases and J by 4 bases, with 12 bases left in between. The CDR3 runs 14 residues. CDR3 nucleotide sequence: TGTGCCAGCAGTTTGGTTTCAGTTGGCACTGAAGCTTTCTTT. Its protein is CASSLVSVGTEAFF.

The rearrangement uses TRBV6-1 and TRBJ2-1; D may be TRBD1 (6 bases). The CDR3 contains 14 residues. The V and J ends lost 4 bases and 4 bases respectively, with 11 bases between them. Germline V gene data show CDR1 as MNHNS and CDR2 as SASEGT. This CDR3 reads CASSAHQGYNEQFF. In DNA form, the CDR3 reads TGTGCCAGCAGTGCACACCAGGGGTACAATGAGCAGTTCTTC.

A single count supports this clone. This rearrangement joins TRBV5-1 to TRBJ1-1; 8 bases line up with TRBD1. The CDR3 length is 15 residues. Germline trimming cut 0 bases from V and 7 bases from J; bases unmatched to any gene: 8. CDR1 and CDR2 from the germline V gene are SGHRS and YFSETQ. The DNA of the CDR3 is TGCGCCAGCAGCTTGGACAGGGGGTGGACCTATGAAGCTTTCTTT. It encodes CASSLDRGWTYEAFF.

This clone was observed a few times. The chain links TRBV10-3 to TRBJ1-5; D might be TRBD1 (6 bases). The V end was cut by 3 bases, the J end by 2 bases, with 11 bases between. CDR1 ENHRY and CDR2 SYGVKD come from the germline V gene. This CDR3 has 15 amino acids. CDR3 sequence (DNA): TGTGCCATCAGTGAACAGGGTATCGGCAATCAGCCCCAGCATTTT. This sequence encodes CAISEQGIGNQPQHF.

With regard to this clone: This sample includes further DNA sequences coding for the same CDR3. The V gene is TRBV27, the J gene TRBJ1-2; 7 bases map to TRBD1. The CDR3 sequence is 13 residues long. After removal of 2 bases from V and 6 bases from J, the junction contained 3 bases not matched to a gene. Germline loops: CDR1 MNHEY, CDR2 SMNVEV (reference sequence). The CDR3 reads CASSLKGADGYTF. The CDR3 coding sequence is TGTGCCAGCAGTTTAAAGGGGGCCGATGGCTACACCTTC.

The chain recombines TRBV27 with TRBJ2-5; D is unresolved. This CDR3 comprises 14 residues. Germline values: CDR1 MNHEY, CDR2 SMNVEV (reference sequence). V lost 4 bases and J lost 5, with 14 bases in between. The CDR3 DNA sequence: TGTGCCAGCAGTTCGCTTCTTGGCCGGGAGACCCAGTACTTC. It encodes CASSSLLGRETQYF.